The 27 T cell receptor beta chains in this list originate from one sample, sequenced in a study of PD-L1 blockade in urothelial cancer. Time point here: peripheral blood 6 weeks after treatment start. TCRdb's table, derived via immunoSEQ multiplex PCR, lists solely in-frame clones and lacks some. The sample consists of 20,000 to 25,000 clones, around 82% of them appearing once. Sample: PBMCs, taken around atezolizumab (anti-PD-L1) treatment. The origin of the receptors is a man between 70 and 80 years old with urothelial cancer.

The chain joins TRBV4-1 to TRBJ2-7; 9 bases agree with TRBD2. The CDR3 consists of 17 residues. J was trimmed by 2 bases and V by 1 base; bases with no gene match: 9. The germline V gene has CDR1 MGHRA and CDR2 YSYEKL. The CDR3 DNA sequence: TGCGCCAGCAGCCAAGGGTCGGGCGGGGGGGTCGCCTACGAGCAGTACTTC. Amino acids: CASSQGSGGGVAYEQYF.

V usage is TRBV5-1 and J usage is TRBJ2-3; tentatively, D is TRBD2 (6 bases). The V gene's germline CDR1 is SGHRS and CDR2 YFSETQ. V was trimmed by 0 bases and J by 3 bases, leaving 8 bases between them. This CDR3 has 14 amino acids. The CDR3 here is CASSLASETDTQYF. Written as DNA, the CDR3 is TGCGCCAGCAGCTTGGCTAGCGAGACAGATACGCAGTATTTT.

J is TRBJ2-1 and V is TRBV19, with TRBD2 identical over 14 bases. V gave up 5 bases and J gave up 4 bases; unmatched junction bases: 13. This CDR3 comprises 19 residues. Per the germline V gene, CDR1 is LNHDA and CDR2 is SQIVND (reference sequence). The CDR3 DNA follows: TGTGCCAGTAGTCCTCCTTTGGGACTAGCGGGAGCGGCGTACAATGAGCAGTTCTTC. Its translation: CASSPPLGLAGAAYNEQFF.

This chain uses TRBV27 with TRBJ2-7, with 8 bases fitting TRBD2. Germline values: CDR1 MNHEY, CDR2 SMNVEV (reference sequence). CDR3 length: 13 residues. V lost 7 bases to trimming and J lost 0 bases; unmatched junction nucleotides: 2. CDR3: CASTTSGSYEQYF. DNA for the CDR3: TGTGCCAGCACCACTAGCGGCTCCTACGAGCAGTACTTC.

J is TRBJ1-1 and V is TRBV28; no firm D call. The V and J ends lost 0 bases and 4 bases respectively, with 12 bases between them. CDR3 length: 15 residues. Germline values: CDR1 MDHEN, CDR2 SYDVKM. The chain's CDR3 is CASSLWRVEATEAFF. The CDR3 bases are TGTGCCAGCAGTTTATGGCGGGTGGAGGCCACTGAAGCTTTCTTT. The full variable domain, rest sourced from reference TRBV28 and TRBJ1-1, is DVKVTQSSRYLVKRTGEKVFLECVQDMDHENMFWYRQDPGLGLRLIYFSYDVKMKEKGDIPEGYSVSREKKERFSLILESASTNQTSMYLCASSLWRVEATEAFFGQGTRLTVV.

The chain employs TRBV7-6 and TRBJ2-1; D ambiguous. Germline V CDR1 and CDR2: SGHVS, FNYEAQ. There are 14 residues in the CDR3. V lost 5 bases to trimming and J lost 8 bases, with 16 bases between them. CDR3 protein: CASSPQELMHEQFF. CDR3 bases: TGTGCCAGCAGCCCTCAGGAATTAATGCATGAGCAGTTCTTC.

The CDR3 loop reads CAISEGSQVMGNQPQHF. CDR3 nucleotide sequence: TGTGCCATCAGTGAGGGGTCTCAGGTCATGGGCAATCAGCCCCAGCATTTT. The genes are TRBV10-3 and TRBJ1-5; no clear D. This CDR3 has 17 amino acids. V was trimmed by 2 bases and J by 2 bases, leaving 16 bases between them. Per germline, CDR1 ENHRY and CDR2 SYGVKD.

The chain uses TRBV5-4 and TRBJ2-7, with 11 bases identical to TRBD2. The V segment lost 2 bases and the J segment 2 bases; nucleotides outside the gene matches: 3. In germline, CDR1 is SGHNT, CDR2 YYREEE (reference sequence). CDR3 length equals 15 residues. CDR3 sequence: CASSFTSGGTYEQYF. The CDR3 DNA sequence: TGTGCCAGCAGCTTCACTAGCGGGGGTACCTACGAGCAGTACTTC.

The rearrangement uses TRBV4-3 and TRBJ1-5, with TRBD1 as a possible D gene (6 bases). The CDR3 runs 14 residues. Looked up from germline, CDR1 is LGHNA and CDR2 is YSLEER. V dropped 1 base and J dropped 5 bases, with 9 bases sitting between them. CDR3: CASSQGTADQPQHF. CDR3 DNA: TGCGCCAGCAGCCAAGGGACAGCGGATCAGCCCCAGCATTTT.

As DNA, the CDR3 is TGTGCCAGCAGTCCGGGGACTACCTACCCTTCCTACAATGAGCAGTTCTTC. Its translation: CASSPGTTYPSYNEQFF. The rearrangement joins TRBV27 to TRBJ2-1; 7 nucleotides line up with TRBD2. The CDR3 extends over 17 amino acids. The V segment lost 5 bases and the J segment 1 base; nucleotides outside the gene matches: 11. Germline V gene lookup returns CDR1 MNHEY and CDR2 SMNVEV (reference sequence).

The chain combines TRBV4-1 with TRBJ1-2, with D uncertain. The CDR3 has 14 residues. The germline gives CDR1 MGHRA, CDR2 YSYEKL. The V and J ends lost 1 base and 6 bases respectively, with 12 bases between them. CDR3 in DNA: TGCGCCAGCAGCCAAGGTGGGGTCGGGGATGGCTACACCTTC. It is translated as CASSQGGVGDGYTF.

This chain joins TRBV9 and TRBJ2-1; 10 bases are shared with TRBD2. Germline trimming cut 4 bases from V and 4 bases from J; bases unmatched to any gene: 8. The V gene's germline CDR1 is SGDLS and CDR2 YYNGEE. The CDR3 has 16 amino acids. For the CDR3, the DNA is TGTGCCAGCAGCAGACAGACTAGCGGGCCGTACAATGAGCAGTTCTTC. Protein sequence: CASSRQTSGPYNEQFF.

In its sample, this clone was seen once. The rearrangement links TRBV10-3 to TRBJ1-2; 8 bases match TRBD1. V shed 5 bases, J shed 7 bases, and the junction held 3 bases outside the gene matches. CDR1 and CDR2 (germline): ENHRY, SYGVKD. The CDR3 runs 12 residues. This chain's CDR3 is CAISSGGGGYTF. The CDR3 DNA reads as TGTGCCATCAGTTCAGGGGGCGGTGGCTACACCTTC.

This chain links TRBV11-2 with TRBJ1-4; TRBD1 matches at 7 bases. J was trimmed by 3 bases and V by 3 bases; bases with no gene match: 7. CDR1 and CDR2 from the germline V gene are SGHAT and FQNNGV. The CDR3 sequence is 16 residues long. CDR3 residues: CASSFGAGGPNEKLFF. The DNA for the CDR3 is TGTGCCAGCAGCTTCGGAGCAGGGGGACCTAATGAAAAACTGTTTTTT.

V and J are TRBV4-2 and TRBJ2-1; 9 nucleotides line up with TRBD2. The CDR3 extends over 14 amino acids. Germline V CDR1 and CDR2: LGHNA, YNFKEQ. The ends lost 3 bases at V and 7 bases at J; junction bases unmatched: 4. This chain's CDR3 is CASSHRTSANEQFF. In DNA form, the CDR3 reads TGTGCCAGCAGCCATCGGACTAGCGCGAATGAGCAGTTCTTC.

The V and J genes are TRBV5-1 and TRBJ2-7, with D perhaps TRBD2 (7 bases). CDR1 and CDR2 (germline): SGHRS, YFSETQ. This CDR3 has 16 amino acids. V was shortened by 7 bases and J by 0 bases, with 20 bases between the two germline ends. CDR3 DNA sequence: TGCGCCAGCGGGGCTGGAGGGGGGGCAGCCTCCTACGAGCAGTACTTC. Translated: CASGAGGGAASYEQYF.

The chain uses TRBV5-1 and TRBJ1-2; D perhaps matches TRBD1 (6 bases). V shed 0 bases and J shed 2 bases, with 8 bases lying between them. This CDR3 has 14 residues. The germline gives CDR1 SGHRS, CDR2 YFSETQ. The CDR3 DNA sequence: TGCGCCAGCAGCTTGGCGGACAGAAACTATGGCTACACCTTC. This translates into CASSLADRNYGYTF.

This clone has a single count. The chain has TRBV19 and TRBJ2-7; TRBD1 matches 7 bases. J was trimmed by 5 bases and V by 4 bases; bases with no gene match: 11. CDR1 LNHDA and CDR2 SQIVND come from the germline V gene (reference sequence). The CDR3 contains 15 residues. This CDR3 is CASSKGTADAHEQYF. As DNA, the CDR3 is TGTGCCAGTAGTAAAGGGACAGCAGACGCCCACGAGCAGTACTTC.

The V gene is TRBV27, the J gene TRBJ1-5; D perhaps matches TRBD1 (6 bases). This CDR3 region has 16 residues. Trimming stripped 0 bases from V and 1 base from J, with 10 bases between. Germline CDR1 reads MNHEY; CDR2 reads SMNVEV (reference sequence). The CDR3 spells CASSLSPGESNQPQHF. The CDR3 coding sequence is TGTGCCAGCAGTTTATCTCCAGGGGAGAGCAATCAGCCCCAGCATTTT.

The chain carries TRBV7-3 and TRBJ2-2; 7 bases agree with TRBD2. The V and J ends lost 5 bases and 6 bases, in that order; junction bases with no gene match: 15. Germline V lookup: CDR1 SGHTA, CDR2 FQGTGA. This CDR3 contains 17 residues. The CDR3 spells CASSPGRGELSSGELFF. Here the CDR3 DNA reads TGTGCCAGCAGCCCGGGTCGGGGGGAACTGTCGTCCGGGGAGCTGTTTTTT.

CDR3 sequence: CASSFSIIAGGLSYEQYF. The CDR3 DNA is TGTGCCAGCAGTTTCAGTATTATAGCGGGAGGCCTCTCCTACGAGCAGTACTTC. The chain joins TRBV28 to TRBJ2-7; TRBD2 matches 10 bases. Germline assignment: CDR1 MDHEN and CDR2 SYDVKM. Trimming removed 3 bases from V and 0 bases from J; junction bases left unmatched: 11. There are 18 residues in the CDR3.

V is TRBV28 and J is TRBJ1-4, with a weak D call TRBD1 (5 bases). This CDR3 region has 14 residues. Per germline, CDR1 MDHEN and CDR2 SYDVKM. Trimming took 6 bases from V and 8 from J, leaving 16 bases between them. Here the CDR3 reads CASSGLQVREKLFF. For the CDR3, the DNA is TGTGCCAGCAGCGGATTACAGGTTAGGGAAAAACTGTTTTTT.

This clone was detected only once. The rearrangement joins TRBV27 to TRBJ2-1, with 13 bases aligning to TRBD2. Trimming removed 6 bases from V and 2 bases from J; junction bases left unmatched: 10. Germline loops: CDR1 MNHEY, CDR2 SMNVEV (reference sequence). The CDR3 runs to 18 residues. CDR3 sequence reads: CASRPLAGGPTPYNEQFF. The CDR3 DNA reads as TGTGCCAGCAGGCCACTAGCGGGAGGGCCCACCCCCTACAATGAGCAGTTCTTC.

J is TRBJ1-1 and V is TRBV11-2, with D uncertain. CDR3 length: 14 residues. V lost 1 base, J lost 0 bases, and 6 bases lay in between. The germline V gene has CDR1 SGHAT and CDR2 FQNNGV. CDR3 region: CASSLVQMNTEAFF. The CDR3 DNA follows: TGTGCCAGCAGCTTAGTGCAGATGAACACTGAAGCTTTCTTT. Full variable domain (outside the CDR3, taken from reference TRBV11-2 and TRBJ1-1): EAGVAQSPRYKIIEKRQSVAFWCNPISGHATLYWYQQILGQGPKLLIQFQNNGVVDDSQLPKDRFSAERLKGVDSTLKIQPAKLEDSAVYLCASSLVQMNTEAFFGQGTRLTVV.

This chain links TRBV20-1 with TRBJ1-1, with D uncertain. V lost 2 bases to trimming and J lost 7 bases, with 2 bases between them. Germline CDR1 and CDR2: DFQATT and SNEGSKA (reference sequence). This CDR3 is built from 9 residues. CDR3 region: CSARREAFF. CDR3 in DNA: TGCAGTGCTAGACGTGAAGCTTTCTTT.

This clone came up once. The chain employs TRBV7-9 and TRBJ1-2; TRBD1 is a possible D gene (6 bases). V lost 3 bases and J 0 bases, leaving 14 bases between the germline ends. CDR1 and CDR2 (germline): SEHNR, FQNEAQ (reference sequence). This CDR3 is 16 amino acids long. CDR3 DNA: TGTGCCAGCAGCTTGGTAGGGGGGGAAGCTAACTATGGCTACACCTTC. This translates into CASSLVGGEANYGYTF.

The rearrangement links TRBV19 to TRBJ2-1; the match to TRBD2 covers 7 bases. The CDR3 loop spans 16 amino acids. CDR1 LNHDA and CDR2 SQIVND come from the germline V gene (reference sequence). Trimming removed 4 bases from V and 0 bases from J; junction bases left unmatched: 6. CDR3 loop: CASSKTSAGSYNEQFF. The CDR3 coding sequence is TGTGCCAGTAGTAAAACTAGCGCGGGCTCCTACAATGAGCAGTTCTTC.